This T cell receptor beta chain appears in the sequencing data of a study of blood T cells in healthy people across ages. The wider study: About one barcoded TCR beta cDNA was captured per two T cells.

Together with a sample-barcoded 5' primer, a J-beta primer mix was included in a second PCR lasting roughly 6 to 12 cycles. A 12-random-nucleotide template-switch adaptor tagged each cDNA molecule. TCRdb re-called the 5' RACE reads through MiXCR, storing one row per CDR3 protein. Of around 1.5 million distinct CDR3 sequences detected, around 35% appear once; the ten largest clones hold approximately 10%. The CDR3 is made up of 15 amino acids. Germline assignment: CDR1 SGDLS and CDR2 YYNGEE. V lost 0 bases, J lost 4 bases, and 11 bases lay in between. What was sequenced was blood. The receptor comes from a woman aged 25 to 45 in good health. This chain links TRBV9 with TRBJ2-1; D call uncertain. CDR3 DNA sequence: TGTGCCAGCAGCGTAGGAAGCCAGTATTACAATGAGCAGTTCTTC. Translated, it gives CASSVGSQYYNEQFF.